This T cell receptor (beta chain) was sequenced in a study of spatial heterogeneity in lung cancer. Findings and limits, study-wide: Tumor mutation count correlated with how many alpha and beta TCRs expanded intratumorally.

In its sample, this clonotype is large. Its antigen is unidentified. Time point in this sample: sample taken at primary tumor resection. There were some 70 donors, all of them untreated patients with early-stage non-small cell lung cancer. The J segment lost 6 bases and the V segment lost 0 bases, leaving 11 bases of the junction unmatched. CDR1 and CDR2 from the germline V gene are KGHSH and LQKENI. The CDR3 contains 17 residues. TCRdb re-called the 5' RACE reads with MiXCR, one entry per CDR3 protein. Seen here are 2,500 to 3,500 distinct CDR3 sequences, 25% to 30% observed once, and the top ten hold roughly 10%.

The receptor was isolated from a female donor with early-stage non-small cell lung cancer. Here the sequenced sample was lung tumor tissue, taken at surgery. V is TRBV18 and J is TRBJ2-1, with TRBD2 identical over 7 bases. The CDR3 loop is CASSPPLVAGVRNEQFF. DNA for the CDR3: TGTGCCAGCTCACCACCCCTAGTGGCGGGAGTCCGCAATGAGCAGTTCTTC.